Presented here are 2 T cell receptor beta chains from one specimen sequenced in a study of shared clonotypes between healthy human individuals. This table comes from immunoSEQ multiplex PCR, and its TCRdb copy is limited to in-frame clones, with some not included. The sample shows about half a million clones, roughly 80% of them seen only once. Sequenced sample: PBMCs. The receptors originated from a woman aged 40 to 49 in good health. Some clones in this sample may be carry-over from other donors' samples.

The CDR3 loop reads CASSPPAGISGNTIYF. For the CDR3, the DNA is TGTGCCAGCTCACCACCGGCAGGGATCTCTGGAAACACCATATATTTT. V is TRBV18 and J is TRBJ1-3, with D perhaps TRBD1 (5 bases). The V and J ends lost 0 bases and 0 bases respectively, with 9 bases between them. Germline CDR1 and CDR2: KGHSH and LQKENI. This CDR3 has 16 residues.

This chain joins TRBV27 and TRBJ2-1; 9 nucleotides align to TRBD1. Losses at the gene ends were 4 bases for V and 3 bases for J; bases not matched to a gene: 10. The CDR3 runs to 17 residues. Germline CDR1 MNHEY, CDR2 SMNVEV (reference sequence). In DNA form, the CDR3 reads TGTGCCAGCAGTTCCCTTCGCGGGACAGGGTTCTACAATGAGCAGTTCTTC. Translating gives CASSSLRGTGFYNEQFF.